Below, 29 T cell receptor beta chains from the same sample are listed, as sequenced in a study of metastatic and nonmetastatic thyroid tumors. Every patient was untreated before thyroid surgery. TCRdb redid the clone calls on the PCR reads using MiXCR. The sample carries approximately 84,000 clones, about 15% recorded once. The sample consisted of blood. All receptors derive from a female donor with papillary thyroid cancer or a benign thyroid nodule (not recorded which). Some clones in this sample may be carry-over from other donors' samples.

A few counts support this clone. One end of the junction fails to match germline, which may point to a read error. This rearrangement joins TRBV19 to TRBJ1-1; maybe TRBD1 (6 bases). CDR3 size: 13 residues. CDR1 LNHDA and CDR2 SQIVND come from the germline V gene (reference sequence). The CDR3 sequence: CARVRGGNTEAFF. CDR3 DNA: TGTGCCAGAGTCAGGGGAGGGAACACTGAGGCTTTCTTT.

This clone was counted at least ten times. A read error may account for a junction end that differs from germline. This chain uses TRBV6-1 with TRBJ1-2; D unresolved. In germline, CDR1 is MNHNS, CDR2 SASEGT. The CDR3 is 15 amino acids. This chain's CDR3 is CASSERDFVQPVQRF. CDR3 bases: TGTGCCAGCAGTGAACGGGATTTTGTACAGCCGGTACAGCGTTTC.

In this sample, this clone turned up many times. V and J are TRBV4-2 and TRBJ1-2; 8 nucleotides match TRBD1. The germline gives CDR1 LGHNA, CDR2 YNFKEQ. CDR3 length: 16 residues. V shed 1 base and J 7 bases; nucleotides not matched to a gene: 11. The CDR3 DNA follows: TGTGCCAGCAGCCAAGCCCTGGGAGGACAGGGAGGTGGCTACACCTTC. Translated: CASSQALGGQGGGYTF.

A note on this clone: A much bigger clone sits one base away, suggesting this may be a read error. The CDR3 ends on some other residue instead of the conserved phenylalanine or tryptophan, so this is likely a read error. The CDR3 loop reads CASSLTGGGDRSTEAFL. CDR3 bases: TGTGCCAGCAGCTTAACGGGTGGAGGAGACAGGAGCACTGAAGCTTTCCTT. The rearrangement links TRBV7-2 to TRBJ1-1; possibly TRBD1 for D (6 bases). The CDR3 has 17 amino acids. The germline V and J ends were trimmed by 2 bases and 4 bases, with 20 bases remaining between them. CDR1 and CDR2 from the germline V gene are SGHTA and FQGNSA.

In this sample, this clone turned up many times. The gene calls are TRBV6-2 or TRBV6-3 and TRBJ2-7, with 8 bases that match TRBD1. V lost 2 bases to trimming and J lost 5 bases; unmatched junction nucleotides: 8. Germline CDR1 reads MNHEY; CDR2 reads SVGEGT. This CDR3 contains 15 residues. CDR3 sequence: CASSYARTGIHEQYF. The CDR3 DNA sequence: TGTGCCAGCAGTTACGCTAGGACAGGGATTCACGAGCAGTACTTC.

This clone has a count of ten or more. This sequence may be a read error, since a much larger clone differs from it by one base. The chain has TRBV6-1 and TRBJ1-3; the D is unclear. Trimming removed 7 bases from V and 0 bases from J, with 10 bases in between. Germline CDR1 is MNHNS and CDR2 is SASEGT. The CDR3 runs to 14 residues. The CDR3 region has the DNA TGTGCCAGCACCTCGAGACCCTCTGGAAACACCATATATTTT. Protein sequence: CASTSRPSGNTIYF.

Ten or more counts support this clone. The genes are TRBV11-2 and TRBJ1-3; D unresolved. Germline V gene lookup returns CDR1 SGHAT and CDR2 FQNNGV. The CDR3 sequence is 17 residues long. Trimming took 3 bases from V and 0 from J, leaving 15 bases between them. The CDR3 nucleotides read TGTGCCAGCAGCTTGCATCACGGATTGAGCTCTGGAAACACCATATATTTT. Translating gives CASSLHHGLSSGNTIYF.

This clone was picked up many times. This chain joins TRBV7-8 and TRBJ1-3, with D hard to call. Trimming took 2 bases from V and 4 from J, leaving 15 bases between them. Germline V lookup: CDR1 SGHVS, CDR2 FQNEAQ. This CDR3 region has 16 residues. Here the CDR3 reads CASSLTDPSSGNTIYF. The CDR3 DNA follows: TGTGCCAGCAGCTTAACAGACCCTTCTTCCGGAAACACCATATATTTT. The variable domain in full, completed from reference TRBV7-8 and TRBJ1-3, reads GAGVSQSPRYKVAKRGQDVALRCDPISGHVSLFWYQQALGQGPEFLTYFQNEAQLDKSGLPSDRFFAERPEGSVSTLKIQRTQQEDSAVYLCASSLTDPSSGNTIYFGEGSWLTVV.

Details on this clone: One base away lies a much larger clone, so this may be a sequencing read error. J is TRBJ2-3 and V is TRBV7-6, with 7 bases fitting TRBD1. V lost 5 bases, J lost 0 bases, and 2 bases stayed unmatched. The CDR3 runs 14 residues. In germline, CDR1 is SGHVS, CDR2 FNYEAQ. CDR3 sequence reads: CASSQQGSTDTQYF. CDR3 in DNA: TGTGCCAGCAGCCAACAGGGGAGCACAGATACGCAGTATTTT.

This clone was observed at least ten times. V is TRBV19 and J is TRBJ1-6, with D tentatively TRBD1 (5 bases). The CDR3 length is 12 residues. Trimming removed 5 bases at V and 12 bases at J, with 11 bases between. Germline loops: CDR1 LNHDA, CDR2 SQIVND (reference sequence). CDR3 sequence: CASSPGRKPLHF. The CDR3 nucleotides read TGTGCCAGTAGTCCAGGGAGAAAACCCCTCCACTTT.

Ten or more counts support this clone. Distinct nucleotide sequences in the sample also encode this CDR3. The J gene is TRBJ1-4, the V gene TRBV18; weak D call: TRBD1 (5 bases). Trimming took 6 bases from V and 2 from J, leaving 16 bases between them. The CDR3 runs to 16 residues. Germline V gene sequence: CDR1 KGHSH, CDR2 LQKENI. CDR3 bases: TGTGCCAGCTCCCTTCGACAGCTATCGACTAATGAAAAACTGTTTTTT. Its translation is CASSLRQLSTNEKLFF.

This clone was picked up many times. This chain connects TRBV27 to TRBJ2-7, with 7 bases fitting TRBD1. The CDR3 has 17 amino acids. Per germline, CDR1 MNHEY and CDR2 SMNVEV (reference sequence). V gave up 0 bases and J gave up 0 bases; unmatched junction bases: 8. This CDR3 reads CASSLSGFRDSSYEQYF. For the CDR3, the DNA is TGTGCCAGCAGTTTATCGGGATTCCGGGACAGCTCCTACGAGCAGTACTTC.

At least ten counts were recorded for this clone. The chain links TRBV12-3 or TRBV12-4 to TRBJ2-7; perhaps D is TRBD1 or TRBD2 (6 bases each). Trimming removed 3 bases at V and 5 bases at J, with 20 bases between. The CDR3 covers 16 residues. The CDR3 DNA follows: TGTGCCAGCAGTTTTAAGTTGGGGGGCAATAGGGACGAGCAGTACTTC. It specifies CASSFKLGGNRDEQYF.

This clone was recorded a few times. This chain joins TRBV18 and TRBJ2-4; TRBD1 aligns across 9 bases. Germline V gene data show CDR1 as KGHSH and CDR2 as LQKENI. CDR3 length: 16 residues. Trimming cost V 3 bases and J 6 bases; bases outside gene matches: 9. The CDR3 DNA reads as TGTGCCAGCTCACCTCGGGACAGGGTATTGAGAAACATTCAGTACTTC. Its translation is CASSPRDRVLRNIQYF.

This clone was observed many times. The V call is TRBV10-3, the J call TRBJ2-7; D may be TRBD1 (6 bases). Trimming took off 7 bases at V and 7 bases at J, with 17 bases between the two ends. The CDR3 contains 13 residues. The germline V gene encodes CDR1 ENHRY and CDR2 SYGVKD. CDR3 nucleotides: TGTGCCATCACGAAAACGGCAGGGGAGGAGCAGTACTTC. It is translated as CAITKTAGEEQYF.

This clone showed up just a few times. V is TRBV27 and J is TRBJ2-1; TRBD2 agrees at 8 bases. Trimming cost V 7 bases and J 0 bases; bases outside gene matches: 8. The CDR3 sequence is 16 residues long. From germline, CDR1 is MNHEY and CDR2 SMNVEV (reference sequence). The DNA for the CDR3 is TGTGCCAGCATGTTCCAGCGGGGGAGCTCCTACAATGAGCAGTTCTTC. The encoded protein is CASMFQRGSSYNEQFF.

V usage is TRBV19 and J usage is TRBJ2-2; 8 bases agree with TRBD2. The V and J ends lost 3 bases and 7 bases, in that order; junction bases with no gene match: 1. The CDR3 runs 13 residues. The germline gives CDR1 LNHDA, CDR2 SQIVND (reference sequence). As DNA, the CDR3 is TGTGCCAGTAGTATGGGGACTAGCGGGGAGCTGTTTTTT. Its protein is CASSMGTSGELFF.

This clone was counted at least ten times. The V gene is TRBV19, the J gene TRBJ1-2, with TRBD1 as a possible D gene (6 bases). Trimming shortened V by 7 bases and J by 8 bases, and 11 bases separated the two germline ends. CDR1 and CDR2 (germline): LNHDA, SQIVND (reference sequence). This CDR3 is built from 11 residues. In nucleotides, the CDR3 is TGTGCCAGTACGGGGGGGCCCGGCTACACCTTC. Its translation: CASTGGPGYTF.

This CDR3 reads CAISSRGSFSSYEQYF. CDR3 coding DNA: TGTGCCATCAGCTCGCGAGGCAGTTTCAGCTCCTACGAGCAGTACTTC. V usage is TRBV6-1 and J usage is TRBJ2-7; D not certain. This CDR3 is 16 amino acids long. Trimming cost V 10 bases and J 0 bases, with 22 bases left between them. The germline V gene has CDR1 MNHNS and CDR2 SASEGT.

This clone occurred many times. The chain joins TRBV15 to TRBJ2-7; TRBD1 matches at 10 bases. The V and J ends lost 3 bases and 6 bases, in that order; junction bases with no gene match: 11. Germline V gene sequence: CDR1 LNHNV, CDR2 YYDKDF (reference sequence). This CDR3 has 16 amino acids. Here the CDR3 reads CATSRDPGTGVAEQYF. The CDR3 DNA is TGTGCCACCAGCAGGGACCCCGGGACAGGGGTCGCCGAGCAGTACTTC.

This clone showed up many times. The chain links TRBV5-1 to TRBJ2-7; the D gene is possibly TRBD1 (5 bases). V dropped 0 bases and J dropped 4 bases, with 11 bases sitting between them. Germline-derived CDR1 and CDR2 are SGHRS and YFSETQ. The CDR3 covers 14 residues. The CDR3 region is CASSLAQGAYEQYF. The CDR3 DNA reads TGCGCCAGCAGCTTGGCCCAGGGCGCGTACGAGCAGTACTTC. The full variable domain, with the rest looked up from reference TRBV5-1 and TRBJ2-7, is KAGVTQTPRYLIKTRGQQVTLSCSPISGHRSVSWYQQTPGQGLQFLFEYFSETQRNKGNFPGRFSGRQFSNSRSEMNVSTLELGDSALYLCASSLAQGAYEQYFGPGTRLTVT.

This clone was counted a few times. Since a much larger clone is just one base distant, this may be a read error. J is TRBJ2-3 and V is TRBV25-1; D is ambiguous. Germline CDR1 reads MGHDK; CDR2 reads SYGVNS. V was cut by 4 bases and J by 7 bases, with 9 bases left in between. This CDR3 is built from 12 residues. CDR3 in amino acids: CASSVWGYTQYF. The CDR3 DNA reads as TGTGCCAGCAGTGTGTGGGGATATACGCAGTATTTT.

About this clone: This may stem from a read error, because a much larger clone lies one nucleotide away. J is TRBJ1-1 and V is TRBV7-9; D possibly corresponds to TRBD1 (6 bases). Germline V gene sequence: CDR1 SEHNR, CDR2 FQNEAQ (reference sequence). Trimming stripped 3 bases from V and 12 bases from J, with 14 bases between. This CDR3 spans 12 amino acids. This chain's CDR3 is CASSFEDRRSFF. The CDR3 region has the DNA TGTGCCAGCAGCTTTGAAGACAGGAGGTCTTTCTTT.

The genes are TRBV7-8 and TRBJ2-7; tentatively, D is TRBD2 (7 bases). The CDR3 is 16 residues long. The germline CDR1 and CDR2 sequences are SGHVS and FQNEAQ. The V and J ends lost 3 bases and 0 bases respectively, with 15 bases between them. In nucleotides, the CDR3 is TGTGCCAGCAGCTTGGGGGCGGGAGCGAGCTCCTACGAGCAGTACTTC. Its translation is CASSLGAGASSYEQYF.

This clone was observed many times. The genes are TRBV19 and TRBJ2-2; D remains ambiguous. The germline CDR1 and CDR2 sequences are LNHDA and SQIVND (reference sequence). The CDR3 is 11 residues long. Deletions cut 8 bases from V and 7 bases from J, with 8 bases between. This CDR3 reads CASSVGGELFF. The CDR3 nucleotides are TGTGCCAGTTCCGTGGGCGGGGAGCTGTTTTTT.

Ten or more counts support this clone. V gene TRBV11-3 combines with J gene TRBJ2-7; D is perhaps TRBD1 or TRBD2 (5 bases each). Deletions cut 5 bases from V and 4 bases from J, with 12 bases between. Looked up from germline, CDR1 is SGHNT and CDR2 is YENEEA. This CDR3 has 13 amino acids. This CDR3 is CASSEGTQYEQYF. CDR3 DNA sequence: TGTGCCAGCAGCGAAGGGACCCAATACGAGCAGTACTTC.

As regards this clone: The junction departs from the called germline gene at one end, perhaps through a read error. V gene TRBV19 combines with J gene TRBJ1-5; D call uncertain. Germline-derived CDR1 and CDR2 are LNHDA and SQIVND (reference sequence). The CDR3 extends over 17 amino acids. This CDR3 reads CASIIFGGRYSNHPQHF. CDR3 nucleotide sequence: TGTGCCAGTATTATTTTCGGCGGCAGGTATAGCAATCATCCCCAGCATTTT. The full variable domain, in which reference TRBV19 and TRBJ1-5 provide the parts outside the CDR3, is DGGITQSPKYLFRKEGQNVTLSCEQNLNHDAMYWYRQDPGQGLRLIYYSQIVNDFQKGDIAEGYSVSREKKESFPLTVTSAQKNPTAFYLCASIIFGGRYSNHPQHFGDGTRLSIL.

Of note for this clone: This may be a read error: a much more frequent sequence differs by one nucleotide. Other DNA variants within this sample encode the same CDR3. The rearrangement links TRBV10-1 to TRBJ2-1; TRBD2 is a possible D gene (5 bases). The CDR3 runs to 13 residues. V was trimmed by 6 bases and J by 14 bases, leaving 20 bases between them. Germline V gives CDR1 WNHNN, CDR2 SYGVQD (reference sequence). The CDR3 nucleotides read TGCGCCAGCAGCGAGCCGGCAGAGCGGTTGAAGTTCTTC. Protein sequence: CASSEPAERLKFF.

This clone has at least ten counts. In DNA, the CDR3 is TGCAGACCTAGTTCCGGGACCAATCGTTACGAGCAGTACTTC. It encodes CRPSSGTNRYEQYF. The chain uses TRBV20-1 and TRBJ2-7; D could derive from TRBD1 or TRBD2 (5 bases each). The germline V gene has CDR1 DFQATT and CDR2 SNEGSKA (reference sequence). The CDR3 extends over 14 amino acids.